The 12 T cell receptor beta chains given below trace back to one sample, sequenced in a study of blood T cell repertoires in COVID-19 (dated by TCRdb to the early 2020s). Libraries were made using the immunoSEQ multiplex PCR assay. As stored in TCRdb, this immuneACCESS dataset retains in-frame rearrangements with V and J assigned. A fraction of the clones does not appear; measured against another copy, unresolved V genes explain less than half of the discrepancy, and the remainder lacks a known reason. The sample includes around 150,000 clones, with over 60% observed a single time. Together, the top ten hold roughly 9% of the sample. What was sequenced was peripheral blood. The source is a woman in her fifties or sixties with active or convalescent COVID-19.

The rearrangement joins TRBV7-9 to TRBJ2-2; D is possibly TRBD2 (6 bases). The germline V gene encodes CDR1 SEHNR and CDR2 FQNEAQ (reference sequence). The V end was cut by 4 bases, the J end by 5 bases, with 17 bases between. The CDR3 sequence is 16 residues long. CDR3 sequence: CASSSSGTVRTGELFF. The DNA for the CDR3 is TGTGCCAGCAGCTCGTCCGGGACTGTCAGAACCGGGGAGCTGTTTTTT. The entire variable domain, with the rest obtained from reference TRBV7-9 and TRBJ2-2, is as follows: DTGVSQNPRHKITKRGQNVTFRCDPISEHNRLYWYRQTLGQGPEFLTYFQNEAQLEKSRLLSDRFSAERPKGSFSTLEIQRTEQGDSAMYLCASSSSGTVRTGELFFGEGSRLTVL.

The rearrangement joins TRBV11-3 to TRBJ2-5; 8 positions match TRBD2. Germline V gives CDR1 SGHNT, CDR2 YENEEA. This CDR3 region has 14 residues. J gave up 5 bases and V 2 bases, and 4 bases lay outside the gene matches. The CDR3 DNA follows: TGTGCCAGCAGCTTAACGGGAGGGGGGGAGACCCAGTACTTC. Amino acid sequence: CASSLTGGGETQYF.

This CDR3 is CASRGLMGQGESDTQYF. The DNA of the CDR3 is TGTGCCAGCAGGGGGTTAATGGGACAGGGGGAATCAGATACGCAGTATTTT. The rearrangement links TRBV28 to TRBJ2-3; 11 bases map to TRBD1. Germline V gene lookup returns CDR1 MDHEN and CDR2 SYDVKM. This CDR3 region has 17 residues. Germline trimming cut 6 bases from V and 4 bases from J; bases unmatched to any gene: 12.

CDR3: CASSLAGTANEKLFF. DNA for the CDR3: TGTGCCAGCAGCTTAGCCGGGACAGCAAATGAAAAACTGTTTTTT. The J gene is TRBJ1-4, the V gene TRBV7-2, with TRBD1 matching 7 bases. The V gene's germline CDR1 is SGHTA and CDR2 FQGNSA. The CDR3 has 15 amino acids. The J segment lost 5 bases and the V segment lost 0 bases, leaving 3 bases of the junction unmatched.

CDR3 sequence: CASSLRQGSSPLHF. DNA of the CDR3: TGTGCCAGCAGCCTACGACAGGGCAGTTCACCCCTCCACTTT. The J gene is TRBJ1-6, the V gene TRBV2, with TRBD1 matching over 7 bases. CDR1 and CDR2 from the germline V gene are SNHLY and FYNNEI. J gave up 9 bases and V 6 bases, and 8 bases lay outside the gene matches. This CDR3 has 14 amino acids.

This clone has more than one count but fewer than ten. The chain is built from TRBV6-6 and TRBJ2-3; D call uncertain. CDR1 and CDR2 from the germline V gene are MNHNY and SVGAGI (reference sequence). V dropped 2 bases and J dropped 4 bases, with 10 bases sitting between them. This CDR3 comprises 14 residues. CDR3 bases: TGTGCCAGCAGTTACGACTTCACCCCAGATACGCAGTATTTT. It specifies CASSYDFTPDTQYF.

This chain connects TRBV11-2 to TRBJ2-1; TRBD1 aligns across 7 bases. V gave up 4 bases and J gave up 3 bases; unmatched junction bases: 6. This CDR3 region has 15 residues. CDR1 and CDR2 from the germline V gene are SGHAT and FQNNGV. CDR3 nucleotides: TGTGCCAGCAGCTCAGACAGGGTACGCTACAATGAGCAGTTCTTC. Protein: CASSSDRVRYNEQFF.

This clone was observed once. The chain employs TRBV18 and TRBJ1-4, with TRBD1 matching 12 bases. V shed 2 bases and J 2 bases; nucleotides not matched to a gene: 6. CDR1 and CDR2 from the germline V gene are KGHSH and LQKENI. The CDR3 loop spans 18 amino acids. CDR3 residues: CASSPWGQGAQTNEKLFF. In DNA, the CDR3 is TGTGCCAGCTCACCATGGGGACAGGGGGCGCAGACTAATGAAAAACTGTTTTTT.

V is TRBV4-2 and J is TRBJ2-1; the match to TRBD2 covers 13 bases. V shed 1 base and J 0 bases; nucleotides not matched to a gene: 6. CDR3 length: 19 residues. Looked up from germline, CDR1 is LGHNA and CDR2 is YNFKEQ. This chain's CDR3 is CASSQALTSGRSSYNEQFF. For the CDR3, the DNA is TGTGCCAGCAGCCAAGCCCTGACTAGCGGGAGGAGCTCCTACAATGAGCAGTTCTTC.

The gene calls are TRBV28 and TRBJ2-7, with 11 bases fitting TRBD2. Germline lookup yields CDR1 MDHEN and CDR2 SYDVKM. Unmatched junction bases numbered 15, after V lost 2 bases and J lost 3 bases. The CDR3 has 19 residues. For the CDR3, the DNA is TGTGCCAGCAGTTTAGCCCGACTAGCGGGACCACCTTACCTCTACGAGCAGTACTTC. It translates to CASSLARLAGPPYLYEQYF.

The chain has TRBV19 and TRBJ1-1, with D perhaps matching TRBD1 (6 bases). Looked up from germline, CDR1 is LNHDA and CDR2 is SQIVND (reference sequence). This CDR3 is 13 amino acids long. Deletions cut 6 bases from V and 4 bases from J, with 12 bases between. CDR3 sequence: CASRSDRSTEAFF. The CDR3 bases are TGTGCCAGTAGGTCGGACAGAAGCACTGAAGCTTTCTTT.

The chain recombines TRBV6-2 or TRBV6-3 with TRBJ2-7; 14 nucleotides agree with TRBD2. The CDR3 is 16 residues long. After removal of 6 bases from V and 3 bases from J, the junction contained 7 bases not matched to a gene. Per germline, CDR1 MNHEY and CDR2 SVGEGT. The CDR3 reads CASSRGTSGSNYEQYF. The CDR3 DNA is TGTGCCAGCAGCAGGGGGACTAGCGGGAGTAACTACGAGCAGTACTTC.